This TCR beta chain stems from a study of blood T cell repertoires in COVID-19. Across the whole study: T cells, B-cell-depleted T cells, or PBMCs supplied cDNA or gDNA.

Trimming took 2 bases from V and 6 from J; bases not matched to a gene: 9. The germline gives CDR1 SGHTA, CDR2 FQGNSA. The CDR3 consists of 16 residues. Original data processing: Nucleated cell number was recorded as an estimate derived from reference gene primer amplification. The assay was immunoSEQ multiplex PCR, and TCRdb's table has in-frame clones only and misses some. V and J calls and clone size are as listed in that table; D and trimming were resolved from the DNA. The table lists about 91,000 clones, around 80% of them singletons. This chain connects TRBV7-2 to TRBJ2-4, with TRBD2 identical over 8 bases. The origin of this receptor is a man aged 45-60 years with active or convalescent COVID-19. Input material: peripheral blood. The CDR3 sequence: CASSLLGGGKGNIQYF. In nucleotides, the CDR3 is TGTGCCAGCAGCTTACTAGGCGGGGGGAAGGGAAACATTCAGTACTTC.